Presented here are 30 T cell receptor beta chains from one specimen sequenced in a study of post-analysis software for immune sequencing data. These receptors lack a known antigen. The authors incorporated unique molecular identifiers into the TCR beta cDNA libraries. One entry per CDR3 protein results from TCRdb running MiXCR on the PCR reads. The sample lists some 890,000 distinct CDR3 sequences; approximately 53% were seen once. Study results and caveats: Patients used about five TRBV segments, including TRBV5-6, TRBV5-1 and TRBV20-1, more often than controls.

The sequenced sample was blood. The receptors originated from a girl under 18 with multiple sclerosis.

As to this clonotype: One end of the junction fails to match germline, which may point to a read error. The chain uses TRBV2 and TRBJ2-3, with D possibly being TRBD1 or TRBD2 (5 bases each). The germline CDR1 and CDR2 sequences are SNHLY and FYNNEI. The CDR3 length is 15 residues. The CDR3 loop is CASRKGPPGTDTQYF. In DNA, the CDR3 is TGTGCCAGCAGGAAGGGACCTCCAGGCACGGATACGCAGTATTTT.

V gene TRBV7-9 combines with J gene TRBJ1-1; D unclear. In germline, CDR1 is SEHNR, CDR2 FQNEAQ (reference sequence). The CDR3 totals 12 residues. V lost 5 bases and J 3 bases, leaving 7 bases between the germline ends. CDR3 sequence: CASSDIYTEAFF. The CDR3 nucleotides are TGTGCCAGCAGCGACATTTACACTGAAGCTTTCTTT.

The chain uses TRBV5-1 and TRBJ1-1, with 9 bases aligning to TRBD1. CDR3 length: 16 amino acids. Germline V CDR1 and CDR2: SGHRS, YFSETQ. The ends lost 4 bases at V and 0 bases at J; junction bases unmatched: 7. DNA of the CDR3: TGCGCCAGCAGCACAAACAGGGGGCATATGAACACTGAAGCTTTCTTT. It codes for CASSTNRGHMNTEAFF.

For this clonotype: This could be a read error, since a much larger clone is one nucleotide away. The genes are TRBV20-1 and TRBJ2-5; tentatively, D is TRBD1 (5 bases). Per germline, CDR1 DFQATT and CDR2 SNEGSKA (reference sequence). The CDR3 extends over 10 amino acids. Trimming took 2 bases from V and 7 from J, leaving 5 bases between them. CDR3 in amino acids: CSARRGTQYF. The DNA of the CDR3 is TGCAGTGCTAGAAGGGGGACCCAGTACTTC.

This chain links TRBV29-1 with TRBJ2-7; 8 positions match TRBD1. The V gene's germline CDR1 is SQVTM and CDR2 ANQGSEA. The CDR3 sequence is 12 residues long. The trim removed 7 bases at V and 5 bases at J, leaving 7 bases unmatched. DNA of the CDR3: TGCAGCGGCCGGACAGGGTTGAACGAGCAGTACTTC. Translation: CSGRTGLNEQYF.

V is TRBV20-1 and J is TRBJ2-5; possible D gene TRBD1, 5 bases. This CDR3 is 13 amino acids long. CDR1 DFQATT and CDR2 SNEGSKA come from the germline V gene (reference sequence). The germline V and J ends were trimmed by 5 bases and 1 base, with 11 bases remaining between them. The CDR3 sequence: CSALQVCQETQYF. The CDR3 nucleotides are TGCAGTGCTTTACAGGTGTGCCAAGAGACCCAGTACTTC.

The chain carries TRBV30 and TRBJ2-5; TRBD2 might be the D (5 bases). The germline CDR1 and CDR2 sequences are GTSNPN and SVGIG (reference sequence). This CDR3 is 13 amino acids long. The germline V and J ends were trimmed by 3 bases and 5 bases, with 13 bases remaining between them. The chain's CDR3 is CAWRWTGKETQYF. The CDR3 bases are TGTGCCTGGAGGTGGACGGGAAAGGAGACCCAGTACTTC.

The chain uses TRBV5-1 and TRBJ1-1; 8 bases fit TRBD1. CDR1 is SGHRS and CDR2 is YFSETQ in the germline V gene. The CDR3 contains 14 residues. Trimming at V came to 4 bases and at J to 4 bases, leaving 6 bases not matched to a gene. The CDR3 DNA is TGCGCCAGCAGCGGACAGGGCTGGGTCACTGAAGCTTTCTTT. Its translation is CASSGQGWVTEAFF. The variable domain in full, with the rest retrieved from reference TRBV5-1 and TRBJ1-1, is KAGVTQTPRYLIKTRGQQVTLSCSPISGHRSVSWYQQTPGQGLQFLFEYFSETQRNKGNFPGRFSGRQFSNSRSEMNVSTLELGDSALYLCASSGQGWVTEAFFGQGTRLTVV.

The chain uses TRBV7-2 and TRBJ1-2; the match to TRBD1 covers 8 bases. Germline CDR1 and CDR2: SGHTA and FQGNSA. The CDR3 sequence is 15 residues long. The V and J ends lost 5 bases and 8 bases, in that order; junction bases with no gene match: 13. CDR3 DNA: TGTGCCAGCAGCCGAACAGGGGGTCTCGGAGAGGGCTACACCTTC. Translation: CASSRTGGLGEGYTF.

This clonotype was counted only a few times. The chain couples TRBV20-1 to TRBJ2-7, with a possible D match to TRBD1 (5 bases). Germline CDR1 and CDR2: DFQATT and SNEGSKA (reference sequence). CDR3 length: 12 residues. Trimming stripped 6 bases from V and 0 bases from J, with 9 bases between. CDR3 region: CSASDSSYEQYF. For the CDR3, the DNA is TGCAGTGCCTCCGACAGCTCCTACGAGCAGTACTTC.

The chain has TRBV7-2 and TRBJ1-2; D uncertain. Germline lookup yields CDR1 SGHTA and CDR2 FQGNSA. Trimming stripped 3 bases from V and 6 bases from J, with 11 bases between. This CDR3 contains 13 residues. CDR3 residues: CASSFATAHGYTF. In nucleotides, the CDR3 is TGTGCCAGCAGCTTCGCAACCGCCCATGGCTACACCTTC.

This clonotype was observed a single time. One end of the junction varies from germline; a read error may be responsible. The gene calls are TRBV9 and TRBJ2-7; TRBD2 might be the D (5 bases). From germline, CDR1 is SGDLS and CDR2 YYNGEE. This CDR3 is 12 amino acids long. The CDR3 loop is CAGSGASYEQYF. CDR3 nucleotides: TGTGCCGGCAGCGGAGCGTCCTACGAGCAGTACTTC.

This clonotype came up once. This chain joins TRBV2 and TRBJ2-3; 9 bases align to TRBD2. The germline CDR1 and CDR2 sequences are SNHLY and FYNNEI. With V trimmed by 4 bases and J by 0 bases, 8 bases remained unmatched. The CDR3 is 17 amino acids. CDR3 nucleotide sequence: TGTGCCAGCAGTGGGACTAGCGATGATAGGAGCACAGATACGCAGTATTTT. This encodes CASSGTSDDRSTDTQYF.

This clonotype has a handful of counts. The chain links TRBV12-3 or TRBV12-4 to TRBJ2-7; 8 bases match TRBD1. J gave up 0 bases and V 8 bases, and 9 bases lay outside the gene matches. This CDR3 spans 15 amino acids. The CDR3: CASAKRTGYSYEQYF. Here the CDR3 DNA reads TGTGCCAGCGCGAAGCGGACAGGGTACTCCTACGAGCAGTACTTC.

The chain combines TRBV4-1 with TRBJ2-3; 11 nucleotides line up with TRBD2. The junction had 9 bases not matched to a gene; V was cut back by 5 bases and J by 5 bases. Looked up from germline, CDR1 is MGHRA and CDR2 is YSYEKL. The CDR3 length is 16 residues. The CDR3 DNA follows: TGCGCCAGCAGCTTTCGACTAGCGGGGTTTGGAGATACGCAGTATTTT. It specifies CASSFRLAGFGDTQYF.

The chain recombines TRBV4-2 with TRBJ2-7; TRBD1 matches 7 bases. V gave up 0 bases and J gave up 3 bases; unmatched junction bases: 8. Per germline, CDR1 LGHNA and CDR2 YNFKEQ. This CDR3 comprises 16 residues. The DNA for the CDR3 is TGTGCCAGCAGCCAAGATGTGAGGGGGCGCCGCTACGAGCAGTACTTC. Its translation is CASSQDVRGRRYEQYF.

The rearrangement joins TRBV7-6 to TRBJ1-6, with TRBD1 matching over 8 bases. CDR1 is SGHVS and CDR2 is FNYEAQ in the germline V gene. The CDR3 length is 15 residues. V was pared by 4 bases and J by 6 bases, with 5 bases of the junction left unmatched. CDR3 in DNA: TGTGCCAGCAGCTACGACAGGGGAGGTAATTCACCCCTCCACTTT. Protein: CASSYDRGGNSPLHF.

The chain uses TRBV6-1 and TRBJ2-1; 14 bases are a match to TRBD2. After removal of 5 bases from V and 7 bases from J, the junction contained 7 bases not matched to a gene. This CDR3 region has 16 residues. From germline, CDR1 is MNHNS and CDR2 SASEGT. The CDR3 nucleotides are TGTGCCAGCAGTAGGGGACTAGCGGGAGTGGAGAATGAGCAGTTCTTC. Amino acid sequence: CASSRGLAGVENEQFF.

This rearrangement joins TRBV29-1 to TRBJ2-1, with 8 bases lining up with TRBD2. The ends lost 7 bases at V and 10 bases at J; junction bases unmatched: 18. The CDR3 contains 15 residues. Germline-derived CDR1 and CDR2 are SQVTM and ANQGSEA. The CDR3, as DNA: TGCAGCGGATACTTAGCGGGGACCATGGGTAGGGAGCAGTTCTTC. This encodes CSGYLAGTMGREQFF.

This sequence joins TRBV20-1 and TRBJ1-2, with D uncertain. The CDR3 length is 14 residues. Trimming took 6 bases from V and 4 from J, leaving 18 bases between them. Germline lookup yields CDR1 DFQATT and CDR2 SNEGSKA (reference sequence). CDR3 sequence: CSAGTGFGLYGYTF. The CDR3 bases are TGCAGTGCGGGAACGGGCTTCGGACTCTATGGCTACACCTTC.

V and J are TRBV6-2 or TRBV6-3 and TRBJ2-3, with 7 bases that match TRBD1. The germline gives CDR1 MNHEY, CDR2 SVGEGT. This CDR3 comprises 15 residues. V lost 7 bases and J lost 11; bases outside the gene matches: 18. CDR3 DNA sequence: TGTGCCAGCACCAGAGACAGGGTCTCCCGCACAGAGCAGTATTTT. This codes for CASTRDRVSRTEQYF.

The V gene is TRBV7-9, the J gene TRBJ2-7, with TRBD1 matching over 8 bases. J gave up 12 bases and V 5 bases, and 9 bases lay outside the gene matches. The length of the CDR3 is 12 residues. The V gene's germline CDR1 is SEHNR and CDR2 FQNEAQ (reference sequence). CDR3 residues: CASSHPGTGPYF. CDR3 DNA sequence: TGTGCCAGCAGCCACCCAGGGACAGGTCCGTACTTC.

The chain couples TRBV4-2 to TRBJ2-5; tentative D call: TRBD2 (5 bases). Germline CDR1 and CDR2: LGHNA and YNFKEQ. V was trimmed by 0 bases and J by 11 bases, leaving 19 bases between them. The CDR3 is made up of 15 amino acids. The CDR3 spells CASSQDRYDGESQYF. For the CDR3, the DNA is TGTGCCAGCAGCCAAGATAGGTACGACGGGGAGAGTCAGTACTTC.

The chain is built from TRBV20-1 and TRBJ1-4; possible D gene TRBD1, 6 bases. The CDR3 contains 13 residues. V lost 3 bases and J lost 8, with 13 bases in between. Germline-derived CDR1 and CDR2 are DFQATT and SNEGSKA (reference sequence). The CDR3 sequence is CSARDRRGEKLFF. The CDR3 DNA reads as TGCAGTGCTAGGGATAGGAGGGGGGAAAAACTGTTTTTT.

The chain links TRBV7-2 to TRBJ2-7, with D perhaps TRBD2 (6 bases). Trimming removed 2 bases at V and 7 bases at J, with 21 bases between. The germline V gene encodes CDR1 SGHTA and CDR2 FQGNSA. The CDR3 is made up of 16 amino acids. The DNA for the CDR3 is TGTGCCAGCAGCTTATTGGCGGGGAGCTCCTACAATGAGCAGTACTTC. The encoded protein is CASSLLAGSSYNEQYF.

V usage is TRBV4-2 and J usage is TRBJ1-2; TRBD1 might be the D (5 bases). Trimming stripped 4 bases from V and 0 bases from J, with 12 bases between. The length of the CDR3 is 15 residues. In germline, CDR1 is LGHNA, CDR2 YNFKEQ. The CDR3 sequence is CASSRPGEANYGYTF. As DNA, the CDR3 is TGTGCCAGCAGCCGTCCGGGGGAAGCTAACTATGGCTACACCTTC.

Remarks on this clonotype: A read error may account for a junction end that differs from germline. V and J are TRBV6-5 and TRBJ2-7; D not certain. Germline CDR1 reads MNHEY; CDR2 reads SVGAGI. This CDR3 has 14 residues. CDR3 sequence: CASRRAGGSYGQYF. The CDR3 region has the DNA TGTGCCAGCAGAAGGGCAGGTGGATCCTACGGGCAGTACTTC.

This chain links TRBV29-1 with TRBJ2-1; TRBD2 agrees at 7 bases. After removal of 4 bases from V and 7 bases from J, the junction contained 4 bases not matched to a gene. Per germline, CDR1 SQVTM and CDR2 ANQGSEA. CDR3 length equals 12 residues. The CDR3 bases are TGCAGCGTTGTTCCGGGGGGTAATGAGCAGTTCTTC. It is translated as CSVVPGGNEQFF.

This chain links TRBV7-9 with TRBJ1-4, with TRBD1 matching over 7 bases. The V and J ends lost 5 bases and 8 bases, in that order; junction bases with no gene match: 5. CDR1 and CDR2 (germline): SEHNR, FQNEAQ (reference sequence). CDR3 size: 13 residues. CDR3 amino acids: CASSLTGDEKLFF. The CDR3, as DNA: TGTGCCAGCAGCCTTACAGGGGACGAAAAACTGTTTTTT.

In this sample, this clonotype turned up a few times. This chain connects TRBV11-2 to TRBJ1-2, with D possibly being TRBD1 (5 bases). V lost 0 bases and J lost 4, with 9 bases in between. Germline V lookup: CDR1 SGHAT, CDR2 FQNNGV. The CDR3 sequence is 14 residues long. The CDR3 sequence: CASSLEPGSYGYTF. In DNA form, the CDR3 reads TGTGCCAGCAGCTTAGAGCCAGGGAGCTATGGCTACACCTTC.